This entry lists 15 T cell receptor beta chains sequenced from one sample in a study of OX40 agonist ivuxolimab in advanced cancers. Only in-frame clones appear in the TCRdb table, and some are missing; sequencing was by immunoSEQ multiplex PCR. The profile covers around 80,000 clones, with about 88% appearing a single time and approximately 7% taken by the ten largest. The source material was CD4+ or CD8+ T cells sorted from blood, sampled in a trial of the OX40 agonist ivuxolimab. These receptors were collected from an adult with an advanced solid tumor such as melanoma, head and neck, liver or kidney cancer.

The chain employs TRBV15 and TRBJ1-4; D uncertain. CDR3 size: 15 residues. Germline assignment: CDR1 LNHNV and CDR2 YYDKDF (reference sequence). V shed 1 base and J shed 0 bases, with 6 bases lying between them. The CDR3 coding sequence is TGTGCCACCAGCAGAGGTTCAGCAACTAATGAAAAACTGTTTTTT. It yields the protein CATSRGSATNEKLFF.

The V gene is TRBV28, the J gene TRBJ2-7, with D perhaps matching TRBD2 (5 bases). V dropped 2 bases and J dropped 7 bases, with 9 bases sitting between them. CDR3 length: 12 residues. CDR1 is MDHEN, CDR2 SYDVKM, per germline. The DNA for the CDR3 is TGTGCCAGCAGTTTAGCCCGGGGAGAGCAGTACTTC. Its translation is CASSLARGEQYF.

The chain carries TRBV9 and TRBJ1-3, with 7 bases fitting TRBD1. The CDR3 is 14 amino acids. The ends lost 7 bases at V and 0 bases at J; junction bases unmatched: 4. Germline CDR1 and CDR2: SGDLS and YYNGEE. CDR3: CASGTGVSGNTIYF. The CDR3 DNA follows: TGTGCCAGCGGAACAGGGGTCTCTGGAAACACCATATATTTT. The whole variable domain, filled in from reference TRBV9 and TRBJ1-3, reads DSGVTQTPKHLITATGQRVTLRCSPRSGDLSVYWYQQSLDQGLQFLIQYYNGEERAKGNILERFSAQQFPDLHSELNLSSLELGDSALYFCASGTGVSGNTIYFGEGSWLTVV.

The chain has TRBV7-3 and TRBJ2-2; either TRBD1 or TRBD2 may supply D (5 bases each). Germline-derived CDR1 and CDR2 are SGHTA and FQGTGA. The germline V and J ends were trimmed by 5 bases and 7 bases, with 20 bases remaining between them. The CDR3 spans 16 residues. This chain's CDR3 is CASSPRAGTLSGELFF. CDR3 bases: TGTGCCAGCAGCCCTAGGGCAGGGACCTTGAGCGGGGAGCTGTTTTTT.

The CDR3 here is CASSPIAANNEQFF. CDR3 coding DNA: TGTGCCAGCAGCCCAATAGCCGCAAACAATGAGCAGTTCTTC. The rearrangement links TRBV7-6 to TRBJ2-1; D is undetermined. Germline CDR1 and CDR2: SGHVS and FNYEAQ. This CDR3 comprises 14 residues. V lost 5 bases and J lost 5, with 13 bases in between.

The chain uses TRBV4-1 and TRBJ2-3; D is ambiguous. The CDR3 runs to 12 residues. CDR1 MGHRA and CDR2 YSYEKL come from the germline V gene. Trimming removed 4 bases at V and 2 bases at J, with 4 bases between. The CDR3 DNA reads as TGCGCCAGCAGCCGGGCCACAGATACGCAGTATTTT. Its protein product is CASSRATDTQYF.

J is TRBJ2-7 and V is TRBV5-1, with no clear D. In germline, CDR1 is SGHRS, CDR2 YFSETQ. This CDR3 is 14 amino acids long. Trimming took 4 bases from V and 2 from J, leaving 13 bases between them. CDR3 in DNA: TGCGCCAGCAGCCCCTCGGCAGGTCCCTACGAGCAGTACTTC. This sequence encodes CASSPSAGPYEQYF.

Worth noting for this clone: Because the CDR3's place on the DNA is in doubt, the DNA is left out and the CDR3 is given as listed by TCRdb. This chain connects TRBV21-1 to TRBJ2-7; the D call of TRBD1 is as the table states it, not checked on the DNA. TRBV21-1 is a pseudogene segment. With termini counted, the CDR3 has 19 amino acids. This chain's CDR3 is CASSRKVGTGAPSSYEQYV.

Comment on this clone: This CDR3 is also generated by other DNA sequences in the sample. This sequence joins TRBV28 and TRBJ2-7, with D possibly TRBD1 on 5 matching bases. Per germline, CDR1 MDHEN and CDR2 SYDVKM. Between the trimmed V and J ends, which lost 2 bases and 4 bases, there was a span of 6 bases. There are 12 residues in the CDR3. The CDR3 region has the DNA TGTGCCAGCAGTTTAAAGGGGTACGAGCAGTACGTC. This encodes CASSLKGYEQYV.

The CDR3: CASRLQGARGFGNQPQHF. In DNA form, the CDR3 reads TGTGCCAGCAGGCTACAGGGGGCGAGGGGATTTGGCAATCAGCCCCAGCATTTT. The chain couples TRBV5-6 to TRBJ1-5; TRBD1 aligns across 9 bases. The V and J ends lost 5 bases and 2 bases, in that order; junction bases with no gene match: 14. The CDR3 extends over 18 amino acids. CDR1 and CDR2 from the germline V gene are SGHDT and YYEEEE.

The chain combines TRBV5-5 with TRBJ2-7, with 7 bases fitting TRBD1. The CDR3 contains 15 residues. The junction had 9 bases not matched to a gene; V was cut back by 0 bases and J by 6 bases. Germline V gene sequence: CDR1 SGHKS, CDR2 YYEKEE (reference sequence). DNA of the CDR3: TGTGCCAGCAGCTTGGAAGAACAGGGGTACCGCGAGCAGTACGTC. Amino acids: CASSLEEQGYREQYV.

The rearrangement joins TRBV7-6 to TRBJ2-5; D is ambiguous. The end of the DNA is better explained by TRBJ2-7, so the J call may be wrong. This CDR3 is 12 amino acids long. CDR1 and CDR2 from the germline V gene are SGHVS and FNYEAQ. In nucleotides, the CDR3 is TGTGCCAGCAGCCCCTCACCGTACGAGCAGTACTTC. As protein: CASSPSPYEQYF.

The J gene is TRBJ1-1, the V gene TRBV19, with D possibly matching TRBD1 (6 bases). The length of the CDR3 is 16 residues. Trimming cost V 3 bases and J 0 bases, with 14 bases left between them. CDR1 is LNHDA and CDR2 is SQIVND in the germline V gene (reference sequence). DNA of the CDR3: TGTGCCAGTAGTATCCCTCACTCAGGGGTGAACACTGAAGCTTTCTTT. Translating it yields CASSIPHSGVNTEAFF.

J is TRBJ2-2 and V is TRBV7-6; D might be TRBD1 (6 bases). The ends were cut back, 1 base at V and 0 bases at J, with 9 bases in the middle. This CDR3 is built from 16 residues. From germline, CDR1 is SGHVS and CDR2 FNYEAQ. As DNA, the CDR3 is TGTGCCAGCAGCTTAGTTGAGGGGGCGAACACCGGGGAGCTGTTTTTT. Translated: CASSLVEGANTGELFF.

This chain joins TRBV18 and TRBJ2-1; TRBD2 matches 11 bases. Germline CDR1 is KGHSH and CDR2 is LQKENI. V was clipped by 5 bases and J by 8 bases; unmatched bases: 2. The CDR3 is 13 residues long. For the CDR3, the DNA is TGTGCCAGCTCAAGGACTAGCGGGCATGAGCAGTTCTTC. Its protein is CASSRTSGHEQFF.